This T cell receptor beta chain emerged from a study of blood T cell repertoires in COVID-19. This table comes from immunoSEQ multiplex PCR, and its TCRdb copy is limited to in-frame clones, with some not included. Of just under 90,000 clones in the sample, roughly 88% were seen once. Sequencing was done on a sample of peripheral blood. The sequence was obtained from a woman of 80 years or more with acute or convalescent COVID-19.

The CDR3 bases are TGTGCCAGCAGCCAAGATATGGAGACCCAGTACTTC. Encoded protein: CASSQDMETQYF. The chain recombines TRBV3-1 (or the pseudogene TRBV3-2) with TRBJ2-5; D is uncertain. CDR1 LGHDT and CDR2 YNNKEL come from the germline V gene (reference sequence). The length of the CDR3 is 12 residues. V gave up 0 bases and J gave up 5 bases, with 4 bases separating them.